The entry that follows covers one TCR beta chain sequence. The antigen remains unidentified. One junction end does not reproduce the germline sequence, and a read error may be involved. Time point described: week 11, during vaccination. Each vaccine dose was 300 ug of mutant IDH1 20-mer peptide, with topical imiquimod. Using immunoSEQ multiplex PCR, the repertoire was profiled, and TCRdb retains in-frame clones only, with some absent. In the table there are some 130,000 clones, roughly 75% of which are singletons. This entry comes from a study of a mutant IDH1 vaccine in newly diagnosed glioma. Background on the study: Vaccines were first given 4-6 weeks after radiotherapy alone, or with temozolomide cycles.

General study points: Pseudoprogression seemingly bore no relation to changes in top peripheral T cell clonotypes.

CDR3 length: 12 residues. CDR1 is SGHRS and CDR2 is YFSETQ in the germline V gene. V gene TRBV5-1 combines with J gene TRBJ1-2; D is possibly TRBD1 (6 bases). The sequence was obtained from a man aged 35-49 years with glioma. Material: PBMCs, obtained from a glioma patient whose treatment included an IDH1 peptide vaccine. CDR3 coding DNA: TGCGTCAGCAGCTTGGACAGCTATGGCTACACCTTC. It encodes CVSSLDSYGYTF. The variable domain in full, with the rest retrieved from reference TRBV5-1 and TRBJ1-2, is KAGVTQTPRYLIKTRGQQVTLSCSPISGHRSVSWYQQTPGQGLQFLFEYFSETQRNKGNFPGRFSGRQFSNSRSEMNVSTLELGDSALYLCVSSLDSYGYTFGSGTRLTVV.